This T cell receptor beta chain was captured in a study of PD-1 blockade in classical Hodgkin lymphoma. Study results and caveats: Nivolumab initiation under 1 year post-ASCT meant exclusion.

The time point here: cycle 4 day 1 (C4D1), after six to seven weeks of nivolumab. Autologous stem cell transplantation was followed by relapse in every patient, and brentuximab vedotin exposure varied. Researchers report purifying CD4+ T cells from thawed PBMCs by magnetic negative selection. To note about this clone: Its cognate antigen is unknown.

The assay was immunoSEQ multiplex PCR, and TCRdb's table has in-frame clones only and misses some. There are 20,000 to 25,000 clones in the sample; roughly 76% occur only once, and 1% to 1.5% lies in the top ten. With 6 bases clipped from V and 4 bases from J, the junction kept 5 bases outside the gene matches. The CDR3 is 13 residues long. CDR1 MNHEY and CDR2 SVGAGI come from the germline V gene. The clonotype originates from a human donor with classical Hodgkin lymphoma. The input for sequencing was CD4+ T cells from blood, taken before the fourth cycle of nivolumab. The chain couples TRBV6-5 to TRBJ1-2; 7 nucleotides agree with TRBD1. The CDR3 bases are TGTGCCAGCAGCCCAGGGGGGGGCTATGGCTACACCTTC. Translation gives CASSPGGGYGYTF.